This T cell receptor (beta chain) was found in a study of blood T cell repertoires in COVID-19. The overall study: Acute and convalescent COVID-19 specimens originated in the United States, Italy and Spain.

Original data processing: Quantification of nucleated cells was approximated via reference gene primer amplification. Assay: immunoSEQ multiplex PCR; the TCRdb copy retains only in-frame clones and omits some. Clonal size and the V and J genes are those of that table, whereas D and trimming came from the DNA. The sample has around 260,000 clones, about 86% seen once. The receptor comes from a young man with active or convalescent COVID-19. Sequencing was performed on peripheral blood.

The CDR3 spells CATWTATEAFF. In DNA form, the CDR3 reads TGTGCCACCTGGACAGCCACTGAAGCTTTCTTT. This rearrangement joins TRBV6-5 to TRBJ1-1; the D gene is possibly TRBD1 (6 bases). The germline gives CDR1 MNHEY, CDR2 SVGAGI. V lost 10 bases and J 4 bases, leaving 10 bases between the germline ends. The CDR3 is 11 residues long.